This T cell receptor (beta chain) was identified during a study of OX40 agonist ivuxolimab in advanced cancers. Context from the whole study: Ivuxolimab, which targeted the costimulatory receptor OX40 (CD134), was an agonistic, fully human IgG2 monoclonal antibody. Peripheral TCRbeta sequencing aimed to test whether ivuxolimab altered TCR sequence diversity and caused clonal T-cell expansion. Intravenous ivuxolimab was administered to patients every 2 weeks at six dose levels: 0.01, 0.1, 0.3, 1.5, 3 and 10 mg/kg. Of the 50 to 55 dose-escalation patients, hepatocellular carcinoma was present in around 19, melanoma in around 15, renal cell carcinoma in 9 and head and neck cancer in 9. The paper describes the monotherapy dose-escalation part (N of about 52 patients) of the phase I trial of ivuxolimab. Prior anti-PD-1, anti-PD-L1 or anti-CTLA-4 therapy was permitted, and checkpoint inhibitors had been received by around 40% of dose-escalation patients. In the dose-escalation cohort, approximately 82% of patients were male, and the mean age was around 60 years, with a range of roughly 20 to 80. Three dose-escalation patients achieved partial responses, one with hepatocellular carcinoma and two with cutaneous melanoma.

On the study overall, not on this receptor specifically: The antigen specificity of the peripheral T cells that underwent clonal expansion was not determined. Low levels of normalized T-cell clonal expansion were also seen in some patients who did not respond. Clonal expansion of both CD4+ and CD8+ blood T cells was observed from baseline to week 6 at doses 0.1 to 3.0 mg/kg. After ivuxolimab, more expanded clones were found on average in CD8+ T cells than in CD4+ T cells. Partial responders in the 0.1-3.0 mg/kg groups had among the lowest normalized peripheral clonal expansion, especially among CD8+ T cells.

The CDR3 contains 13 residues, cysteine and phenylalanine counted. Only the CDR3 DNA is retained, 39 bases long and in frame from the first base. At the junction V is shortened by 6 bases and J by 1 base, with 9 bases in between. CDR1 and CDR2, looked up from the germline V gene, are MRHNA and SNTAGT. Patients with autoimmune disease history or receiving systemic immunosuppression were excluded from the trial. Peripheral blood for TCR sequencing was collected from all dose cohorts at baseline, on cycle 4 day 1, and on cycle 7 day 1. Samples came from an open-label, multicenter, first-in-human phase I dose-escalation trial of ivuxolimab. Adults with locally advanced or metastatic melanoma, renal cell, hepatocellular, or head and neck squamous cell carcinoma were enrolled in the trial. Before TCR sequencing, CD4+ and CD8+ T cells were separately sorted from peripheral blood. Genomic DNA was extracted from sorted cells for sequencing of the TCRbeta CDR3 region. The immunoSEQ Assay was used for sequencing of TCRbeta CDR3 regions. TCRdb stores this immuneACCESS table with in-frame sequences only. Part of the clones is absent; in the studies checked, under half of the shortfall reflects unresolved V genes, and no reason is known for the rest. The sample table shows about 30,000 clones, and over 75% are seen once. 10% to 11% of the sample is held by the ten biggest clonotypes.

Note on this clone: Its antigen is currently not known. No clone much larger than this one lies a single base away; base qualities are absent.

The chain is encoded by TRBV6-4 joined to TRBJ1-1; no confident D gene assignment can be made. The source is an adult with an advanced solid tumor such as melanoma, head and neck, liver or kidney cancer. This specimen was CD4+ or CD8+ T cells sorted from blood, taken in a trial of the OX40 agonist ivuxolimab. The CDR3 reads CASSATSNTEAFF. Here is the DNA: TGTGCCAGCAGCGCGACTTCGAACACTGAAGCTTTCTTT.